This T cell receptor beta chain originates from a study of blood T cell repertoires in COVID-19. On the study more broadly: The United States, Italy and Spain provided the acute and convalescent COVID-19 samples.

Germline CDR1 reads MNHEY; CDR2 reads SVGAGI. The CDR3 consists of 14 residues. The germline V and J ends were trimmed by 5 bases and 0 bases, with 10 bases remaining between them. Authors' methods: Amplification from reference gene primers served as the basis for estimated nucleated cell counts. TCRdb's table, derived via immunoSEQ multiplex PCR, lists solely in-frame clones and lacks some. Clone size and the V and J calls come from that table; the DNA yielded D and trimming. In the table there are roughly 52,000 clones, about four fifths of which are singletons. Input material: peripheral blood. The genes are TRBV6-5 and TRBJ1-1; D gene unclear. The TCR sequence derives from a human donor in a cohort sampled during active or convalescent COVID-19. As DNA, the CDR3 is TGTGCCAGCAGTCACCCTGAGATGAACACTGAAGCTTTCTTT. Translation gives CASSHPEMNTEAFF.